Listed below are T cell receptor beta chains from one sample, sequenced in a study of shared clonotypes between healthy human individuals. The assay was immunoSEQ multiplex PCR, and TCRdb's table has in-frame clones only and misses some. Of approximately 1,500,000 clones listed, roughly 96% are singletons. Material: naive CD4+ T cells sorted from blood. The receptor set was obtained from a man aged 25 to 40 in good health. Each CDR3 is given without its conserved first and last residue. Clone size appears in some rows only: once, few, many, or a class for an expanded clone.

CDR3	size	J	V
ASSLNSGQPQH	NA	TRBJ1-5	TRBV5-1
ASSLGRVGANVLT	NA	TRBJ2-6	TRBV7-9
ASSQEMASGLNTGELF	NA	TRBJ2-2	TRBV4-1
ASSTGGRGPGNTIY	NA	TRBJ1-3	TRBV6-6
ASSQDKIAIPIYEQY	NA	TRBJ2-7	TRBV14
ASSSQASYNEQF	few	TRBJ2-1	TRBV27
ASTYPTGTVYEQY	NA	TRBJ2-7	TRBV28
ASSRSRDYSYEQY	NA	TRBJ2-7	TRBV18
ASSLETFQF	NA	TRBJ2-1	TRBV5-1
ASSLVRGAALSYEQY	NA	TRBJ2-7	TRBV5-8
ASSENRIGYGYT	once	TRBJ1-2	TRBV6-1
ASTPRTGNEKLF	NA	TRBJ1-4	TRBV19
ASSLRSGTANTEAF	NA	TRBJ1-1	TRBV7-2
ASSLDRVVETQY	NA	TRBJ2-5	TRBV6-5
ASHTGTGELAEAF	NA	TRBJ1-1	TRBV5-6
ASSFGTAREEKLF	once	TRBJ1-4	TRBV5-8
ASSAPSGLAGVESEQF	NA	TRBJ2-1	TRBV7-9
ASSVAPTPSRYGYT	NA	TRBJ1-2	TRBV2
ASSESGRQRGLAEETQY	NA	TRBJ2-5	TRBV6-1
ASSFSGTPAQY	NA	TRBJ2-7	TRBV5-8
ASSPRTVTSYEQY	NA	TRBJ2-7	TRBV7-9
ASSFSEMYYGYT	NA	TRBJ1-2	TRBV28
ASSFHSTDTQY	NA	TRBJ2-3	TRBV7-8
ALHGRATNEKLF	NA	TRBJ1-4	TRBV30
ASSLAGGPSYEQY	NA	TRBJ2-7	TRBV11-2
ASSLLVGSYNEQF	NA	TRBJ2-1	TRBV7-3
ASSLSGTSTDTQY	NA	TRBJ2-3	TRBV6-5
ASSIVEGQPQH	NA	TRBJ1-5	TRBV19
ASSFETVNEQF	NA	TRBJ2-1	TRBV7-8
ASSLRGGDTQY	NA	TRBJ2-3	TRBV5-6
ASSVLNTEAF	NA	TRBJ1-1	TRBV10-2
ASSSLTSGGNPTQY	NA	TRBJ2-5	TRBV7-2
ASSSPVLAGEYQETQY	NA	TRBJ2-5	TRBV28
ASSFSTTSGRIETQY	NA	TRBJ2-5	TRBV5-6
ASSGEYGYT	NA	TRBJ1-2	TRBV28
ASGRDRSYEQY	NA	TRBJ2-7	TRBV6-6
ASSYSTPVNEQF	NA	TRBJ2-1	TRBV6-5
ASTRGGRSPGELF	NA	TRBJ2-2	TRBV5-4
ASSGGLAGDYNEQF	NA	TRBJ2-1	TRBV5-4
ASSFSEARGEQY	NA	TRBJ2-7	TRBV5-1
ASSPTSGSLETQY	NA	TRBJ2-5	TRBV11-2
SVDLGKLSTDTQY	NA	TRBJ2-3	TRBV29-1
ATSSRTSGRDEQF	NA	TRBJ2-1	TRBV15
ASSLAGQGFEKLF	NA	TRBJ1-4	TRBV5-6
ASSAGPLQSETGELF	once	TRBJ2-2	TRBV5-4
ASSPAGGPGANVLT	NA	TRBJ2-6	TRBV11-2
ASSDQRQGPNYGYT	NA	TRBJ1-2	TRBV25-1
ASRIQENTEAF	once	TRBJ1-1	TRBV27
SVPPRRSMLNEQF	NA	TRBJ2-1	TRBV29-1
ASSPNPGPTSNEQY	NA	TRBJ2-7	TRBV18
ASSLTGTDTQY	NA	TRBJ2-3	TRBV7-2
ASSPVQGQETQY	NA	TRBJ2-5	TRBV18
ASSPRDSTYEQY	NA	TRBJ2-7	TRBV5-1
ASSKRTSGVAGELF	NA	TRBJ2-2	TRBV21-1